This record covers a single TCR beta chain. Its matching antigen is unknown. Described time point: cycle 4 day 1 (C4D1), after more than 5 weeks of nivolumab. All trial patients relapsed after autologous stem cell transplantation. Magnetic depletion of non-target cells from thawed PBMCs yielded purified CD8+ T cells. The data derive from a study of PD-1 blockade in classical Hodgkin lymphoma. Regarding the study as a whole: Patients newly diagnosed and complete responders had comparable baseline diversity. Lower baseline TCR diversity was reported for newly diagnosed patients than for healthy donors. At C4D1, TCR diversity had climbed significantly for CD4+ cells, though not for CD8+ cells.

Sequencing was performed with immunoSEQ multiplex PCR; in TCRdb, only in-frame clones are kept and a portion is missing. This table has fewer than 3,500 clones, around 70% appearing once. The CDR3 loop spans 15 amino acids. V was cut by 5 bases and J by 3 bases, with 16 bases left in between. Germline-derived CDR1 and CDR2 are MNHEY and SMNVEV (reference sequence). The genes are TRBV27 and TRBJ1-1; D is perhaps TRBD1 (6 bases). Sequenced material: CD8+ T cells from blood, taken before the fourth cycle of nivolumab. The sequence was collected from a human donor with classical Hodgkin lymphoma. The CDR3 region is CASSPPPPGDTEAFF. CDR3 DNA: TGTGCCAGCAGTCCTCCCCCCCCAGGGGACACTGAAGCTTTCTTT.